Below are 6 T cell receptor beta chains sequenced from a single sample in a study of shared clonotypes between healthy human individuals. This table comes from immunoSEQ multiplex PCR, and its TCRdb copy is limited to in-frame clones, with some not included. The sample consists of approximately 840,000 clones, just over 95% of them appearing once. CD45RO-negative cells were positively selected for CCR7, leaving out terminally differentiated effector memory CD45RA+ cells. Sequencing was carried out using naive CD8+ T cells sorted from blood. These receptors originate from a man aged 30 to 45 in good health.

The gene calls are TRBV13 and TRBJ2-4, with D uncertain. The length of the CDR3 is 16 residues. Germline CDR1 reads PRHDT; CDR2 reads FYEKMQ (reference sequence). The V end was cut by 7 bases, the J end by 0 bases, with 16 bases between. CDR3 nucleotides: TGTGCCAGCACCCGTGCAGGAGACCTAGCCAAAAACATTCAGTACTTC. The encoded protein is CASTRAGDLAKNIQYF. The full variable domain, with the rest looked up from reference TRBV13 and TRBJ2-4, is AAGVIQSPRHLIKEKRETATLKCYPIPRHDTVYWYQQGPGQDPQFLISFYEKMQSDKGSIPDRFSAQQFSDYHSELNMSSLELGDSALYFCASTRAGDLAKNIQYFGAGTRLSVL.

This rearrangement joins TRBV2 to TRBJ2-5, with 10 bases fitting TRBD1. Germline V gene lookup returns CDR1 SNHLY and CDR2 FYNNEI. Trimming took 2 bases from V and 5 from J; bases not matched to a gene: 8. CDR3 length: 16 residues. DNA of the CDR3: TGTGCCAGCAGTGAAAGTTGGGACAGGGGCCGGGAGACCCAGTACTTC. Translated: CASSESWDRGRETQYF.

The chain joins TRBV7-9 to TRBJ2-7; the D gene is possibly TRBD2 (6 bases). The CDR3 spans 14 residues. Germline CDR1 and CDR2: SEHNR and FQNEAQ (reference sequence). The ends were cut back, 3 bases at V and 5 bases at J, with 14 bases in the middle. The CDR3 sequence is CASSLGRTGDEQYF. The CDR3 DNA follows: TGTGCCAGCAGCTTGGGTCGGACGGGGGACGAGCAGTACTTC.

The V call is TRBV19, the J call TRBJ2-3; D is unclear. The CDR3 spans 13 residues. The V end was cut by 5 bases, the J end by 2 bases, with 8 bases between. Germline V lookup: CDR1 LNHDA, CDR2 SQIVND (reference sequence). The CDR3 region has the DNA TGTGCCAGTAGTTTCGCCTCCACAGATACGCAGTATTTT. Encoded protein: CASSFASTDTQYF.

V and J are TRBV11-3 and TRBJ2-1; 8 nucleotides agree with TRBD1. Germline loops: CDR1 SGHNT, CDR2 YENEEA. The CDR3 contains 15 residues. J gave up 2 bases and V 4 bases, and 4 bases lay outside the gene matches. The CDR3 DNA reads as TGTGCCAGCAGCTACGACAGGGGAACCTACAATGAGCAGTTCTTC. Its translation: CASSYDRGTYNEQFF. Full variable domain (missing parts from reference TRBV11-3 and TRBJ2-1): EAGVVQSPRYKIIEKKQPVAFWCNPISGHNTLYWYLQNLGQGPELLIRYENEEAVDDSQLPKDRFSAERLKGVDSTLKIQPAELGDSAVYLCASSYDRGTYNEQFFGPGTRLTVL.

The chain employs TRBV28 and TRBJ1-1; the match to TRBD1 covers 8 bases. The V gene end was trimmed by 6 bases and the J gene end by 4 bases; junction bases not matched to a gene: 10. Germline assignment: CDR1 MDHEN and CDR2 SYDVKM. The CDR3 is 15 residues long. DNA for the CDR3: TGTGCCAGCAGGATGTCCAGGGGGCGCGGCACTGAAGCTTTCTTT. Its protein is CASRMSRGRGTEAFF. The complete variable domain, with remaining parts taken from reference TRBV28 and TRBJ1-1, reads DVKVTQSSRYLVKRTGEKVFLECVQDMDHENMFWYRQDPGLGLRLIYFSYDVKMKEKGDIPEGYSVSREKKERFSLILESASTNQTSMYLCASRMSRGRGTEAFFGQGTRLTVV.